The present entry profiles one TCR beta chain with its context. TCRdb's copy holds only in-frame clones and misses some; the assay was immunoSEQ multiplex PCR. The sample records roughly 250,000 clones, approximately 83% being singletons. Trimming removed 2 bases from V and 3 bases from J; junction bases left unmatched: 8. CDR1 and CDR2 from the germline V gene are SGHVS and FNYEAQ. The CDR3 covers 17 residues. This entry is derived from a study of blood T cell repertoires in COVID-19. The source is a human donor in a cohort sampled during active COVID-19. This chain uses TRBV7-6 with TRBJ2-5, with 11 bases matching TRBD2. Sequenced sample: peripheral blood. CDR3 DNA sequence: TGTGCCAGCAGCTTATTACCGACTAGCGGGGCTAAAGAGACCCAGTACTTC. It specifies CASSLLPTSGAKETQYF. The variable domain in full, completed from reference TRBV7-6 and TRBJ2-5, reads GAGVSQSPRYKVTKRGQDVALRCDPISGHVSLYWYRQALGQGPEFLTYFNYEAQQDKSGLPNDRFSAERPEGSISTLTIQRTEQRDSAMYRCASSLLPTSGAKETQYFGPGTRLLVL.